These 32 T cell receptor beta chains originate from one sample sequenced in a study of T cell responses to AZD1222 COVID-19 vaccine. The method was immunoSEQ multiplex PCR; TCRdb's version includes in-frame clones alone and lacks a portion of them. Of over 45,000 clones listed, around nine tenths are singletons. The material was peripheral blood, obtained 28 days after the second AZD1222 dose. The source of these receptors is an adult who received the AZD1222 COVID-19 vaccine.

The genes are TRBV5-1 and TRBJ2-7; 9 bases are a match to TRBD1. The CDR3 extends over 14 amino acids. The germline V gene has CDR1 SGHRS and CDR2 YFSETQ. The V gene end was trimmed by 0 bases and the J gene end by 4 bases; junction bases not matched to a gene: 2. In nucleotides, the CDR3 is TGCGCCAGCAGCTTGGACAGGGGGCAATACGAGCAGTACTTC. This translates into CASSLDRGQYEQYF.

V and J are TRBV5-1 and TRBJ2-4; 9 bases are shared with TRBD2. The CDR3 sequence is 14 residues long. V shed 4 bases, J shed 3 bases, and the junction held 2 bases outside the gene matches. Germline-derived CDR1 and CDR2 are SGHRS and YFSETQ. The CDR3 reads CASSQRGDKNIQYF. CDR3 sequence (DNA): TGCGCCAGCAGCCAGCGGGGGGACAAAAACATTCAGTACTTC.

The V and J genes are TRBV2 and TRBJ2-3, with D unclear. Germline V lookup: CDR1 SNHLY, CDR2 FYNNEI. Trimming took 8 bases from V and 6 from J, leaving 6 bases between them. The CDR3 totals 10 residues. The CDR3 DNA follows: TGTGCCAGCCGCAGGGATACGCAGTATTTT. Translated: CASRRDTQYF.

This sequence joins TRBV29-1 and TRBJ1-5; possible D gene TRBD1, 5 bases. Germline V lookup: CDR1 SQVTM, CDR2 ANQGSEA. The CDR3 loop spans 14 amino acids. The ends were cut back, 4 bases at V and 5 bases at J, with 15 bases in the middle. CDR3 in DNA: TGCAGCGTTGGAGCTGGAACAGGAGATCAGCCCCAGCATTTT. Translated, it gives CSVGAGTGDQPQHF.

V usage is TRBV29-1 and J usage is TRBJ2-7; 7 bases fit TRBD2. V lost 3 bases, J lost 6 bases, and 5 bases stayed unmatched. Germline V CDR1 and CDR2: SQVTM, ANQGSEA. The CDR3 sequence is 12 residues long. The CDR3 nucleotides read TGCAGCGTTGACGGGGAGGGGTCCGAGCAGTACTTC. Translation: CSVDGEGSEQYF.

Worth noting for this clone: The junction and the germline gene differ at one end; a read error may be behind it. The chain carries TRBV5-1 and TRBJ2-1, with a weak D call TRBD1 (5 bases). CDR3 length: 15 residues. CDR1 is SGHRS and CDR2 is YFSETQ in the germline V gene. CDR3 loop: CASSPTGRSSRTEVF. As DNA, the CDR3 is TGCGCCAGCAGCCCAACAGGACGGAGTTCAAGGACCGAGGTCTTC.

The rearrangement uses TRBV29-1 and TRBJ2-7; 13 nucleotides line up with TRBD2. V shed 6 bases and J 2 bases; nucleotides not matched to a gene: 10. Looked up from germline, CDR1 is SQVTM and CDR2 is ANQGSEA. The CDR3 contains 16 residues. The CDR3 nucleotides read TGCAGCGTGAGGACTAGCGGGGGATCTCCGACCTACGAGCAGTACTTC. Translating it yields CSVRTSGGSPTYEQYF.

The chain joins TRBV5-5 to TRBJ2-1; TRBD2 is a possible D gene (6 bases). This CDR3 has 15 amino acids. CDR1 and CDR2 (germline): SGHKS, YYEKEE (reference sequence). Deletions cut 4 bases from V and 6 bases from J, with 17 bases between. As DNA, the CDR3 is TGTGCCAGCAGCCTCACGGGGGACGGCGCCAATGAGCAGTTCTTC. It translates to CASSLTGDGANEQFF.

This chain uses TRBV7-8 with TRBJ2-1; 11 nucleotides agree with TRBD2. J lost 2 bases, V lost 5 bases, and 5 bases had no gene match. Germline CDR1 is SGHVS and CDR2 is FQNEAQ. The CDR3 extends over 16 amino acids. CDR3 sequence: CASSSETSGAYNEQFF. Here the CDR3 DNA reads TGTGCCAGCAGCAGCGAGACTAGCGGGGCCTACAATGAGCAGTTCTTC. The full variable domain, rest sourced from reference TRBV7-8 and TRBJ2-1, is GAGVSQSPRYKVAKRGQDVALRCDPISGHVSLFWYQQALGQGPEFLTYFQNEAQLDKSGLPSDRFFAERPEGSVSTLKIQRTQQEDSAVYLCASSSETSGAYNEQFFGPGTRLTVL.

The chain couples TRBV7-8 to TRBJ1-3, with D possibly TRBD1 on 6 matching bases. Germline CDR1 is SGHVS and CDR2 is FQNEAQ. The CDR3 contains 16 residues. Between the trimmed V and J ends, which lost 4 bases and 3 bases, there was a span of 16 bases. The CDR3 coding sequence is TGTGCCAGCAGCTATAGGGGGGCCCGGAATGGAAACACCATATATTTT. Protein product: CASSYRGARNGNTIYF.

The chain uses TRBV5-4 and TRBJ1-2; TRBD1 matches 8 bases. The junction had 11 bases not matched to a gene; V was cut back by 4 bases and J by 3 bases. This CDR3 has 16 amino acids. The germline gives CDR1 SGHNT, CDR2 YYREEE (reference sequence). The CDR3, as DNA: TGTGCCAGCAGCGGCACTAACAGGGGGTTCGACTATGGCTACACCTTC. Amino acid sequence: CASSGTNRGFDYGYTF.

The count of this clone is one. This chain connects TRBV7-8 to TRBJ2-3; D unclear. The CDR3 extends over 14 amino acids. The V and J ends lost 5 bases and 2 bases respectively, with 11 bases between them. The germline V gene encodes CDR1 SGHVS and CDR2 FQNEAQ. The chain's CDR3 is CASSPSRFTDTQYF. The CDR3 DNA sequence: TGTGCCAGCAGCCCAAGCCGTTTCACAGATACGCAGTATTTT.

The rearrangement links TRBV28 to TRBJ2-1, with 15 bases that match TRBD2. Looked up from germline, CDR1 is MDHEN and CDR2 is SYDVKM. Trimming cost V 7 bases and J 10 bases; bases outside gene matches: 8. This CDR3 has 15 residues. The CDR3 bases are TGTGCCAGCACCCTTGGGGGACTAGCGGGAGGCGAGCAGTTCTTC. It yields the protein CASTLGGLAGGEQFF. Variable domain in full (rest from reference TRBV28 and TRBJ2-1): DVKVTQSSRYLVKRTGEKVFLECVQDMDHENMFWYRQDPGLGLRLIYFSYDVKMKEKGDIPEGYSVSREKKERFSLILESASTNQTSMYLCASTLGGLAGGEQFFGPGTRLTVL.

This clone was detected only a few times. The chain joins TRBV7-3 to TRBJ2-3; D perhaps matches TRBD2 (6 bases). This CDR3 is built from 14 residues. Germline CDR1 is SGHTA and CDR2 is FQGTGA. V was cut by 3 bases and J by 3 bases, with 10 bases left in between. The CDR3 protein is CASSFGGETDTQYF. The CDR3 DNA reads TGTGCCAGCAGCTTTGGCGGGGAAACAGATACGCAGTATTTT.

The chain is built from TRBV6-5 and TRBJ2-5; D may correspond to TRBD1 or TRBD2 (6 bases each). This CDR3 is 14 amino acids long. CDR1 MNHEY and CDR2 SVGAGI come from the germline V gene. The V gene lost 8 bases and the J gene lost 0 bases, with 13 bases spanning the gap. CDR3 bases: TGTGCCAGCTCGCGGGACACCTACCAAGAGACCCAGTACTTC. It translates to CASSRDTYQETQYF.

The genes are TRBV7-3 and TRBJ2-2; D may be TRBD1 or TRBD2 (5 bases each). Germline assignment: CDR1 SGHTA and CDR2 FQGTGA. Trimming shortened V by 7 bases and J by 4 bases, and 13 bases separated the two germline ends. The CDR3 sequence is 14 residues long. CDR3 sequence (DNA): TGTGCCAGCACCACTGGGGGTAGCACCGGGGAGCTGTTTTTT. The encoded protein is CASTTGGSTGELFF. The whole variable domain, filled in from reference TRBV7-3 and TRBJ2-2, reads GAGVSQTPSNKVTEKGKYVELRCDPISGHTALYWYRQSLGQGPEFLIYFQGTGAADDSGLPNDRFFAVRPEGSVSTLKIQRTERGDSAVYLCASTTGGSTGELFFGEGSRLTVL.

V and J are TRBV9 and TRBJ2-2; tentatively, D is TRBD2 (6 bases). The CDR3 is 13 amino acids. Trimming removed 4 bases at V and 5 bases at J, with 9 bases between. Germline V gene lookup returns CDR1 SGDLS and CDR2 YYNGEE. The chain's CDR3 is CASSIGGTGELFF. The CDR3, as DNA: TGTGCCAGCAGCATCGGAGGGACCGGGGAGCTGTTTTTT.

This chain links TRBV3-1 (or the pseudogene TRBV3-2) with TRBJ1-3; D uncertain. Germline V gene data show CDR1 as LGHDT and CDR2 as YNNKEL (reference sequence). The CDR3 totals 12 residues. Between the trimmed V and J ends, which lost 3 bases and 6 bases, there was a span of 6 bases. CDR3 protein: CASSHGPNTIYF. The CDR3 nucleotides read TGTGCCAGCAGCCACGGACCAAACACCATATATTTT.

The chain uses TRBV7-2 and TRBJ1-1; D gene ambiguous. Germline V CDR1 and CDR2: SGHTA, FQGNSA. The CDR3 consists of 14 residues. V lost 1 base to trimming and J lost 5 bases, with 11 bases between them. The CDR3 sequence is CASSLGGVRTEAFF. CDR3 coding DNA: TGTGCCAGCAGCTTAGGTGGGGTGCGGACTGAAGCTTTCTTT.

This rearrangement joins TRBV25-1 to TRBJ1-6; TRBD1 aligns across 7 bases. Germline V gene lookup returns CDR1 MGHDK and CDR2 SYGVNS. This CDR3 comprises 11 residues. After removal of 5 bases from V and 17 bases from J, the junction contained 6 bases not matched to a gene. DNA for the CDR3: TGTGCCAGCAGTAAACAACAGGGGTTCCACTTT. Its translation is CASSKQQGFHF.

This clone was detected only a few times. This sequence joins TRBV10-2 and TRBJ2-1; 9 nucleotides line up with TRBD2. The length of the CDR3 is 14 residues. Germline-derived CDR1 and CDR2 are WSHSY and SAAADI. Trimming took 6 bases from V and 5 from J; bases not matched to a gene: 5. CDR3 nucleotide sequence: TGCGCCAGCAGGACAGCGGGGGGAAACAATGAGCAGTTCTTC. This gives the protein CASRTAGGNNEQFF.

V is TRBV9 and J is TRBJ1-2; D gene ambiguous. CDR1 and CDR2 (germline): SGDLS, YYNGEE. The CDR3 is made up of 13 amino acids. Trimming removed 2 bases from V and 0 bases from J, with 5 bases in between. The CDR3 sequence is CASSVEANYGYTF. The CDR3 nucleotides read TGTGCCAGCAGCGTTGAAGCTAACTATGGCTACACCTTC.

The V and J genes are TRBV9 and TRBJ2-7; D is possibly TRBD1 or TRBD2 (5 bases each). Germline V gene lookup returns CDR1 SGDLS and CDR2 YYNGEE. The V end lost 4 bases, the J end lost 4 bases, and 15 bases lay between the germline ends. The CDR3 is made up of 14 amino acids. The CDR3 protein is CASSPTGTPYEQYF. DNA for the CDR3: TGTGCCAGCAGCCCCACCGGGACCCCGTACGAGCAGTACTTC. Supplemented by reference TRBV9 and TRBJ2-7, the full variable domain reads DSGVTQTPKHLITATGQRVTLRCSPRSGDLSVYWYQQSLDQGLQFLIQYYNGEERAKGNILERFSAQQFPDLHSELNLSSLELGDSALYFCASSPTGTPYEQYFGPGTRLTVT.

The DNA for the CDR3 is TGCAGCGGTGGACAGGCTTTATTCCCTGAAGCTTTCTTT. This gives the protein CSGGQALFPEAFF. The chain recombines TRBV29-1 with TRBJ1-1, with 7 bases fitting TRBD1. Per the germline V gene, CDR1 is SQVTM and CDR2 is ANQGSEA. V was clipped by 7 bases and J by 6 bases; unmatched bases: 11. There are 13 residues in the CDR3.

A few counts support this clone. V is TRBV7-2 and J is TRBJ2-2; D gene uncertain. Trimming took 5 bases from V and 4 from J, leaving 8 bases between them. The CDR3 extends over 13 amino acids. Germline CDR1 and CDR2: SGHTA and FQGNSA. In nucleotides, the CDR3 is TGTGCCAGCAGCCCGGTAGGCACCGGGGAGCTGTTTTTT. Protein product: CASSPVGTGELFF.

V and J are TRBV28 and TRBJ2-7; the D gene could be TRBD1 or TRBD2 (5 bases each). Trimming left V 4 bases short and J 5 bases short, with 9 bases between. Germline assignment: CDR1 MDHEN and CDR2 SYDVKM. This CDR3 contains 12 residues. The chain's CDR3 is CASSSGPDEQYF. The CDR3 bases are TGTGCCAGCAGTTCGGGACCGGACGAGCAGTACTTC.

The chain has TRBV27 and TRBJ2-3; D unclear. Germline CDR1 and CDR2: MNHEY and SMNVEV (reference sequence). CDR3 length: 14 amino acids. The V end was cut by 1 base, the J end by 6 bases, with 11 bases between. The CDR3 region is CASSLWRSSDTQYF. DNA for the CDR3: TGTGCCAGCAGTTTATGGCGTTCTTCGGATACGCAGTATTTT.

The chain combines TRBV12-3 or TRBV12-4 with TRBJ1-4; D gene uncertain. CDR3 length equals 11 residues. Trimming shortened V by 8 bases and J by 8 bases, and 9 bases separated the two germline ends. CDR3 loop: CASGRGEKLFF. The CDR3 DNA sequence: TGTGCCAGCGGACGAGGGGAAAAACTGTTTTTT.

Concerning this clone itself: Compared with germline, one end of the junction differs, possibly owing to a read error. The rearrangement joins TRBV15 to TRBJ2-7, with D possibly being TRBD2 (6 bases). Germline values: CDR1 LNHNV, CDR2 YYDKDF (reference sequence). This CDR3 contains 16 residues. CDR3 loop: CATSREAGGETYEQYF. The CDR3 nucleotides read TGTGCCACTAGCAGAGAAGCCGGCGGGGAGACCTACGAGCAGTACTTC.

The V and J genes are TRBV18 and TRBJ2-5; no firm D call. The CDR3 consists of 15 residues. Germline V CDR1 and CDR2: KGHSH, LQKENI. V was shortened by 1 base and J by 5 bases, with 14 bases between the two germline ends. The CDR3 nucleotides read TGTGCCAGCTCACCACGCCAGGATCAAGGGGAGACCCAGTACTTC. It translates to CASSPRQDQGETQYF.

The chain uses TRBV4-2 and TRBJ2-7; 11 nucleotides align to TRBD2. The CDR3 extends over 19 amino acids. V lost 2 bases, J lost 2 bases, and 14 bases stayed unmatched. The V gene's germline CDR1 is LGHNA and CDR2 YNFKEQ. CDR3 sequence reads: CASSQQRTSGWEGTYEQYF. Written as DNA, the CDR3 is TGTGCCAGCAGCCAACAGAGGACTAGCGGGTGGGAGGGGACCTACGAGCAGTACTTC.

This clone turned up a few times. The chain links TRBV18 to TRBJ2-1, with a possible D match to TRBD2 (5 bases). V shed 3 bases and J shed 7 bases, with 13 bases lying between them. The CDR3 contains 14 residues. Germline CDR1 reads KGHSH; CDR2 reads LQKENI. CDR3 sequence: CASSPLAGRNEQFF. Here the CDR3 DNA reads TGTGCCAGCTCACCCCTTGCGGGTCGGAATGAGCAGTTCTTC.